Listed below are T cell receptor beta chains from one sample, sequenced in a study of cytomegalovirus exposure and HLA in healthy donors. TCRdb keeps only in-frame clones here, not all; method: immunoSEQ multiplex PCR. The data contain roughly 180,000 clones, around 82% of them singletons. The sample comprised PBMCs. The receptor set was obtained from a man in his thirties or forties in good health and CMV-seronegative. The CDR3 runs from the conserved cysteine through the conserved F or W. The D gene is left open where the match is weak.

CDR3aa: CARSLAQGGNEQFF
CDR3nt: TGTGCCAGAAGCTTAGCGCAGGGGGGCAATGAGCAGTTCTTC
d_gene: NA
j_gene: TRBJ2-1
v_gene: TRBV7-5

CDR3aa: CASSLGTPSEQYF
CDR3nt: TGTGCCAGCTCACTTGGGACACCAAGCGAGCAGTACTTC
d_gene: NA
j_gene: TRBJ2-7
v_gene: TRBV18

CDR3aa: CASSLEAGQGGEKLFF
CDR3nt: TGTGCCAGCAGCTTAGAGGCCGGACAGGGGGGTGAAAAACTGTTTTTT
d_gene: TRBD1
j_gene: TRBJ1-4
v_gene: TRBV7-8

CDR3aa: CASSYLAASLQTQYF
CDR3nt: TGTGCCAGCAGTTACTTGGCAGCTTCACTACAGACCCAGTACTTC
d_gene: NA
j_gene: TRBJ2-5
v_gene: TRBV6-6

CDR3aa: CASSLLFAPNEQFF
CDR3nt: TGTGCCAGCAGTCTACTCTTTGCTCCCAATGAGCAGTTCTTC
d_gene: NA
j_gene: TRBJ2-1
v_gene: TRBV2

CDR3aa: CASSVGPGGEETQYF
CDR3nt: TGTGCCAGCAGCGTAGGGCCAGGAGGGGAAGAGACCCAGTACTTC
d_gene: NA
j_gene: TRBJ2-5
v_gene: TRBV9

CDR3aa: CASSPTSMDYEQYF
CDR3nt: TGTGCCAGCAGCCCTACTAGTATGGATTACGAGCAGTACTTC
d_gene: NA
j_gene: TRBJ2-7
v_gene: TRBV11-2

CDR3aa: CASRTYKGQPITNSPLHF
CDR3nt: TGTGCCAGCAGAACGTATAAGGGACAGCCTATTACTAATTCACCCCTCCACTTT
d_gene: TRBD1
j_gene: TRBJ1-6
v_gene: TRBV27

CDR3aa: CASSYEPGGGEAFF
CDR3nt: TGTGCCAGCAGCTACGAACCAGGGGGCGGAGAAGCTTTCTTT
d_gene: TRBD1
j_gene: TRBJ1-1
v_gene: TRBV7-2

CDR3aa: CASSILAGAYNEQFF
CDR3nt: TGTGCCAGCAGCATTCTAGCGGGAGCCTACAATGAGCAGTTCTTC
d_gene: TRBD2
j_gene: TRBJ2-1
v_gene: TRBV7-2

CDR3aa: CASTLTAGAYNEQFF
CDR3nt: TGTGCCAGCACCCTCACAGCGGGAGCCTACAATGAGCAGTTCTTC
d_gene: TRBD2
j_gene: TRBJ2-1
v_gene: TRBV27

CDR3aa: CASSLEASGKAYEQYF
CDR3nt: TGTGCCAGCAGCTTAGAAGCTAGTGGCAAGGCCTACGAGCAGTACTTC
d_gene: NA
j_gene: TRBJ2-7
v_gene: TRBV13

CDR3aa: CAWSVRTGDEKLFF
CDR3nt: TGTGCCTGGAGTGTAAGGACAGGGGATGAAAAACTGTTTTTT
d_gene: TRBD1
j_gene: TRBJ1-4
v_gene: TRBV30

CDR3aa: CASSLSGDSRIRAQYF
CDR3nt: TGTGCCAGCAGTTTATCGGGGGACTCCCGGATTAGGGCCCAGTACTTC
d_gene: NA
j_gene: TRBJ2-5
v_gene: TRBV28

CDR3aa: CASSSPGLGTDTQYF
CDR3nt: TGTGCCAGCAGCTCCCCGGGACTAGGAACAGATACGCAGTATTTT
d_gene: TRBD2
j_gene: TRBJ2-3
v_gene: TRBV5-6

CDR3aa: CASSLKGQGLATNEKLFF
CDR3nt: TGTGCCAGCAGCTTAAAGGGGCAGGGGCTGGCAACTAATGAAAAACTGTTTTTT
d_gene: NA
j_gene: TRBJ1-4
v_gene: TRBV7-9

CDR3aa: CASSLAKGTGFNEQFF
CDR3nt: TGCGCCAGCAGCTTGGCTAAAGGGACAGGGTTCAATGAGCAGTTCTTC
d_gene: TRBD1
j_gene: TRBJ2-1
v_gene: TRBV5-1

CDR3aa: CASSLAGPNEKLFF
CDR3nt: TGTGCCAGCAGCCTGGCAGGGCCGAATGAAAAACTGTTTTTT
d_gene: NA
j_gene: TRBJ1-4
v_gene: TRBV9

CDR3aa: CASSLRGQLYEQYF
CDR3nt: TGTGCCAGCAGTCTTAGGGGACAGCTCTACGAGCAGTACTTC
d_gene: TRBD1
j_gene: TRBJ2-7
v_gene: TRBV27

CDR3aa: CSTGTGRTGELFF
CDR3nt: TGCAGTACCGGGACAGGGCGCACCGGGGAGCTGTTTTTT
d_gene: TRBD1
j_gene: TRBJ2-2
v_gene: TRBV29-1

CDR3aa: CASSLKTSGRTGELFF
CDR3nt: TGTGCCAGCAGCTTGAAGACTAGCGGGAGGACCGGGGAGCTGTTTTTT
d_gene: TRBD2
j_gene: TRBJ2-2
v_gene: TRBV7-9

CDR3aa: CASTPSGTGGYEQCF
CDR3nt: TGTGCCAGCACACCCTCCGGGACAGGGGGATACGAGCAGTGCTTC
d_gene: TRBD1
j_gene: TRBJ2-7
v_gene: TRBV6-1

CDR3aa: CASRELAGTSYEQYF
CDR3nt: TGTGCCAGCCGCGAATTGGCGGGGACCTCCTACGAGCAGTACTTC
d_gene: NA
j_gene: TRBJ2-7
v_gene: TRBV6-6

CDR3aa: CASSARSLAGGSSLRNEQFF
CDR3nt: TGTGCCAGCAGTGCCAGAAGTCTAGCGGGAGGGTCGAGCCTACGGAATGAGCAGTTCTTC
d_gene: TRBD2
j_gene: TRBJ2-1
v_gene: TRBV6-4

CDR3aa: CASSGGPTATNEKLFF
CDR3nt: TGTGCCAGCAGCGGGGGCCCTACTGCAACTAATGAAAAACTGTTTTTT
d_gene: NA
j_gene: TRBJ1-4
v_gene: TRBV7-9

CDR3aa: CASSLVDSYEQYF
CDR3nt: TGTGCCAGCAGCTTAGTAGACAGCTACGAGCAGTACTTC
d_gene: NA
j_gene: TRBJ2-7
v_gene: TRBV11-3

CDR3aa: CASSLEAGRSTEAFF
CDR3nt: TGCGCCAGCAGCTTGGAGGCGGGAAGGAGCACTGAAGCTTTCTTT
d_gene: NA
j_gene: TRBJ1-1
v_gene: TRBV5-1